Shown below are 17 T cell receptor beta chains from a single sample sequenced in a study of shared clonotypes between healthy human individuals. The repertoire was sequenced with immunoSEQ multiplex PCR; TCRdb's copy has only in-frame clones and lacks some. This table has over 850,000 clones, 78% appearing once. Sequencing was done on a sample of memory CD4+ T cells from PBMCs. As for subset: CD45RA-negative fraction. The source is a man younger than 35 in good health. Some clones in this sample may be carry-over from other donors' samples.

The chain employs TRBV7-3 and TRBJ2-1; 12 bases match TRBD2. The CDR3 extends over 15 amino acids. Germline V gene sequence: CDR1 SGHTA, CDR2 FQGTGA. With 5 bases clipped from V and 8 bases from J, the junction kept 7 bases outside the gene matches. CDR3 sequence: CASSPTSGGLDEQFF. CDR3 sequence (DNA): TGTGCCAGCAGCCCGACTAGCGGGGGTCTGGATGAGCAGTTCTTC.

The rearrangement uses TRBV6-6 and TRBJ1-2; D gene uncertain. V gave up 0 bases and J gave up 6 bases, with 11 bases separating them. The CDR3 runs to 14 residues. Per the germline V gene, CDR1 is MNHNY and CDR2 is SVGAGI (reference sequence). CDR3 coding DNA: TGTGCCAGCAGTTACTCGATAGAGGCGAATGGCTACACCTTC. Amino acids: CASSYSIEANGYTF.

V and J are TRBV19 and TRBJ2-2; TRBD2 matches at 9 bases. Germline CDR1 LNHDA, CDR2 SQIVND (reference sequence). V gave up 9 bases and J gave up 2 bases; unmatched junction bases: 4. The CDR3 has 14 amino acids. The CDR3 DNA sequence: TGTGCCAGGACTAGCGGTAAAAACACCGGGGAGCTGTTTTTT. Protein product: CARTSGKNTGELFF.

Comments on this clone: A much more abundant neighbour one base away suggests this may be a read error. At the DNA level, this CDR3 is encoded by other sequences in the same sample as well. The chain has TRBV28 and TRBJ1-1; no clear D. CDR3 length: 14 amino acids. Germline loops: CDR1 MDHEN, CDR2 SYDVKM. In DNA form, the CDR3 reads TGTGCCAGCAGTTTATTAAGGGCGAACACCGAAGCTTTCTTT. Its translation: CASSLLRANTEAFF. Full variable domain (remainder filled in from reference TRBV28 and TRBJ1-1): DVKVTQSSRYLVKRTGEKVFLECVQDMDHENMFWYRQDPGLGLRLIYFSYDVKMKEKGDIPEGYSVSREKKERFSLILESASTNQTSMYLCASSLLRANTEAFFGQGTRLTVV.

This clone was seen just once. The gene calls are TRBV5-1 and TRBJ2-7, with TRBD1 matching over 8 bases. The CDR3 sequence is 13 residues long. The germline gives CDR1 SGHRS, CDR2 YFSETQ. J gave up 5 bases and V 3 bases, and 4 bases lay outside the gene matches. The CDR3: CASSSGGRDEQYF. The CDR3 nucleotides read TGCGCCAGCAGCTCAGGGGGCCGGGACGAGCAGTACTTC. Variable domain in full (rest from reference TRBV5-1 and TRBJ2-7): KAGVTQTPRYLIKTRGQQVTLSCSPISGHRSVSWYQQTPGQGLQFLFEYFSETQRNKGNFPGRFSGRQFSNSRSEMNVSTLELGDSALYLCASSSGGRDEQYFGPGTRLTVT.

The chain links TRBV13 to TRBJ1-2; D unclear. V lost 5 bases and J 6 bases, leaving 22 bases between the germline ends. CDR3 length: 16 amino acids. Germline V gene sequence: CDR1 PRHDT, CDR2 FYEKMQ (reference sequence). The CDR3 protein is CASSQKIMRAENGYTF. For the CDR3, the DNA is TGTGCCAGCAGCCAAAAAATCATGAGGGCGGAGAATGGCTACACCTTC. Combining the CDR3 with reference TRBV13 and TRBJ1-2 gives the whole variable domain AAGVIQSPRHLIKEKRETATLKCYPIPRHDTVYWYQQGPGQDPQFLISFYEKMQSDKGSIPDRFSAQQFSDYHSELNMSSLELGDSALYFCASSQKIMRAENGYTFGSGTRLTVV.

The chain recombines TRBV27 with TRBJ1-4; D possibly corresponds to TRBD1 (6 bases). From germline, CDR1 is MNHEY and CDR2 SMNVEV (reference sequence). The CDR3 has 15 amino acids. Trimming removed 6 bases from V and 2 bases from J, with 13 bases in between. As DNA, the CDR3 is TGTGCCAGCAGGAAAGGGGGACTGACTAATGAAAAACTGTTTTTT. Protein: CASRKGGLTNEKLFF. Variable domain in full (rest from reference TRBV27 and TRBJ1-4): EAQVTQNPRYLITVTGKKLTVTCSQNMNHEYMSWYRQDPGLGLRQIYYSMNVEVTDKGDVPEGYKVSRKEKRNFPLILESPSPNQTSLYFCASRKGGLTNEKLFFGSGTQLSVL.

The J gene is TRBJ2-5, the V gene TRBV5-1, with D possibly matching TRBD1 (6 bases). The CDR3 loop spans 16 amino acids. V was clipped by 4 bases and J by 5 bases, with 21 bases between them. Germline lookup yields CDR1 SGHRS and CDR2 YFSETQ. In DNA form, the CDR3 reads TGCGCCAGCAGCGCCGTGGTTCGGGACACGGGGGAGACCCAGTACTTC. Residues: CASSAVVRDTGETQYF.

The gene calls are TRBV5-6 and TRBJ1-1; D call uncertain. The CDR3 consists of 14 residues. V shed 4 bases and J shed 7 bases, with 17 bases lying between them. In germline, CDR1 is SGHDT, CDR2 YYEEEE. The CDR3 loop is CASSPDPMNLEAFF. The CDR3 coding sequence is TGTGCCAGCAGCCCAGACCCCATGAACCTTGAAGCTTTCTTT.

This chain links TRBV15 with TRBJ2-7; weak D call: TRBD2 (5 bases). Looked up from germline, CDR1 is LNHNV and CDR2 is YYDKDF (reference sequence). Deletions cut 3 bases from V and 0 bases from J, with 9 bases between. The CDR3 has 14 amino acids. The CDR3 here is CATSSGLVSYEQYF. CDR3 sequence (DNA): TGTGCCACCAGCAGCGGACTGGTCTCCTACGAGCAGTACTTC.

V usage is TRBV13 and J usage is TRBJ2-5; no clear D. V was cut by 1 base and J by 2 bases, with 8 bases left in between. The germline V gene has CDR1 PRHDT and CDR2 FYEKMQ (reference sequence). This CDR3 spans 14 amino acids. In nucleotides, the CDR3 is TGTGCCAGCAGCTTAGAAGGCCTACAAGAGACCCAGTACTTC. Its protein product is CASSLEGLQETQYF.

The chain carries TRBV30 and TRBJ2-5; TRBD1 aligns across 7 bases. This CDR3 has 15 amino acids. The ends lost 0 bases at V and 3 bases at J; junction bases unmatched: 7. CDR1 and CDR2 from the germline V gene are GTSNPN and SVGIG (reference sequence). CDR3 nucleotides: TGTGCCTGGAGTGTTGGGACAGCCACTGAAGAGACCCAGTACTTC. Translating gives CAWSVGTATEETQYF.

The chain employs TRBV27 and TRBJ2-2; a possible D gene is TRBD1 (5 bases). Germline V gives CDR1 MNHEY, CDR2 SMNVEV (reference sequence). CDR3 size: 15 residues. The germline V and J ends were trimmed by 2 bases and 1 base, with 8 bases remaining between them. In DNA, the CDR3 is TGTGCCAGCAGTTTAGGCAGGGTGAACACCGGGGAGCTGTTTTTT. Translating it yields CASSLGRVNTGELFF.

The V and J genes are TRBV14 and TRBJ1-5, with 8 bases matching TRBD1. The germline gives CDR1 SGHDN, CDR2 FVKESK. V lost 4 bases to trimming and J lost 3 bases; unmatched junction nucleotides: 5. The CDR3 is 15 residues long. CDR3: CASSRQGALNQPQHF. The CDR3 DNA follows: TGTGCCAGCAGCCGGCAGGGGGCCCTCAATCAGCCCCAGCATTTT.

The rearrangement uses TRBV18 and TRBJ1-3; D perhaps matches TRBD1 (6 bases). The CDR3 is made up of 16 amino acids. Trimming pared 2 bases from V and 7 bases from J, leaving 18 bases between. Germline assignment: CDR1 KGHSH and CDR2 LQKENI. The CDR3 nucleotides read TGTGCCAGCTCACCAACGAGCACAGGGCCTCGCAACACCATATATTTT. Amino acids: CASSPTSTGPRNTIYF.

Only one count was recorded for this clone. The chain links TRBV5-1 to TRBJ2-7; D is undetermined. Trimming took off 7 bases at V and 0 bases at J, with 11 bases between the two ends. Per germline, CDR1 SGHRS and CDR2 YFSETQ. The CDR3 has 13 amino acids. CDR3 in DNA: TGCGCCAGCCGACTGGGTTCCTCCTACGAGCAGTACTTC. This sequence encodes CASRLGSSYEQYF.

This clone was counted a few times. CDR3 DNA: TGTGCCAGCAGCCGCCCGCGGGAGCAGTACTTC. Protein: CASSRPREQYF. The chain has TRBV2 and TRBJ2-7; D is unresolved. Trimming shortened V by 6 bases and J by 7 bases, and 10 bases separated the two germline ends. This CDR3 has 11 residues. Germline V CDR1 and CDR2: SNHLY, FYNNEI.